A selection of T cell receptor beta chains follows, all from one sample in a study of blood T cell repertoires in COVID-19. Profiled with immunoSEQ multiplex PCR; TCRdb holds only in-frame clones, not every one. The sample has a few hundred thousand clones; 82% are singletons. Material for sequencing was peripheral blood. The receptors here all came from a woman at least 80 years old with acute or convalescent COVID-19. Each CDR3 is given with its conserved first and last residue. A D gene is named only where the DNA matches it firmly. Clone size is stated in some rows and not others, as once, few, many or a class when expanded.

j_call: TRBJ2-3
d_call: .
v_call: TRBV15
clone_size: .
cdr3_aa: CATSETQGLGNLEQYF

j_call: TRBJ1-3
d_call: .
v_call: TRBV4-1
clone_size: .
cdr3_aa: CASSQQTAGSGNTIYF

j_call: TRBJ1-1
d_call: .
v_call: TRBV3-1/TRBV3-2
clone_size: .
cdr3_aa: CASSQGQKNTEAFF

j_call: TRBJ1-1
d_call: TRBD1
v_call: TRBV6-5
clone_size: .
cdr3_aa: CASTRRDRASEAFF

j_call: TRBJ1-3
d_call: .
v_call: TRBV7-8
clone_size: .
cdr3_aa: CASSEDTPGNTIYF

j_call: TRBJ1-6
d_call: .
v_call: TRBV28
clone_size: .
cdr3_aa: CASSFLGSSYNSPLHF

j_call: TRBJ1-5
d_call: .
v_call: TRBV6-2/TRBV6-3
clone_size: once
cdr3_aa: CASSYLPRPDSQPQHF

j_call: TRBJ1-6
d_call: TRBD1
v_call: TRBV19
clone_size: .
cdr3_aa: CANPRRDSRSPLHF

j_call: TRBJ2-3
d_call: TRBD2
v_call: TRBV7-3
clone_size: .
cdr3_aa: CASSRRTSGVADTQYF

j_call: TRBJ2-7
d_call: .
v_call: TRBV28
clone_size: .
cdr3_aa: CASSLYRGYEQYF

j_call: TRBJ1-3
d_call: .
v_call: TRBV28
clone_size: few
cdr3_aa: CASGPGFGNTIYF

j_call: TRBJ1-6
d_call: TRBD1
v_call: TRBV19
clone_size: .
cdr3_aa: CASTDRGPNSPLHF

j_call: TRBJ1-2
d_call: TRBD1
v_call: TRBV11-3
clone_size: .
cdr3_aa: CASSSPGTGNYGYTF

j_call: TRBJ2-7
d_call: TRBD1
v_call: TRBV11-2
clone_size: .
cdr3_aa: CASSLNVGQGYEQYF

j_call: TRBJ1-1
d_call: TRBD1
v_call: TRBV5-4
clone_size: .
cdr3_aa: CASSGDRGWTEAFF

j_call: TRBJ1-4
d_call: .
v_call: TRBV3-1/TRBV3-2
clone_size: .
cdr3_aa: CASSQGNPLGNEKLFF

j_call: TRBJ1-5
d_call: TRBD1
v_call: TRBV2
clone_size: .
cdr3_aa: CASSEPGGRQPQHF

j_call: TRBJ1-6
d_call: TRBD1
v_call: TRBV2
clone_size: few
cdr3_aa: CASSEGQGYSPLHF

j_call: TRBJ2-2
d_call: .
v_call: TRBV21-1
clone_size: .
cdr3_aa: CASSSKGVQCEGSGTGELFF

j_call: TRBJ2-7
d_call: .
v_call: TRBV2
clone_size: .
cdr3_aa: CASKETFLYEQYF

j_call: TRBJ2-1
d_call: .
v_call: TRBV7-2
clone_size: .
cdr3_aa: CASSPSQGRSYNEQFF

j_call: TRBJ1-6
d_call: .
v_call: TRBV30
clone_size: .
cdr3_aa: CAWRPAGTQANSPLHF

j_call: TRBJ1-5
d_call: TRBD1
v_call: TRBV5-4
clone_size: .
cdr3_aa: CASSLGGTDNQPQHF

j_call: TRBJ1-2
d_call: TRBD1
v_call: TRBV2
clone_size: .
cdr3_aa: CASRPEQLRGPLGYTF

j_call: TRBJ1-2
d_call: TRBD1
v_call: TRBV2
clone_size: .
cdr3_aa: CASIIGGTGILVRYGYTF

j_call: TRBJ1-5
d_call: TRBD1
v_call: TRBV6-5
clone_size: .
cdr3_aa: CASSYDRVGSQPQHF

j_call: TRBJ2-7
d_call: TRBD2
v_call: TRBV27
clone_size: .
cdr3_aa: CASSQEKTRLAEYYEQYF

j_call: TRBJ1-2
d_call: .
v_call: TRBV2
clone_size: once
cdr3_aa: CASSDLRQTTYGYTF

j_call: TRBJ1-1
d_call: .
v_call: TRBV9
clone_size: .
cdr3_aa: CASSVATRADEAFF

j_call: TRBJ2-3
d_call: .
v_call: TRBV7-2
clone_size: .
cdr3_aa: CASSARWGSDTQYF

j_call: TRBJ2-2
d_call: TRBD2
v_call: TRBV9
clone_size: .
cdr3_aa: CASSVVSGGQNTGELFF

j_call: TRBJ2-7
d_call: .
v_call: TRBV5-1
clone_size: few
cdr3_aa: CASSLMTSTQGEQYF

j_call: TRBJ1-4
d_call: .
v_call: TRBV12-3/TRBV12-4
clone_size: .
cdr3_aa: CASSSGEKLFF

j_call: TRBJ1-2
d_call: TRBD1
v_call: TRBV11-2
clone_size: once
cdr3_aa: CASSLTGGIRNYGYTF

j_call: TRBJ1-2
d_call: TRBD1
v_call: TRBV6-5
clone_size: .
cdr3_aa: CASSRTGTNYGYTF

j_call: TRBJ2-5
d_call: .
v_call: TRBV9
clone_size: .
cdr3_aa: CASSSQETQYF

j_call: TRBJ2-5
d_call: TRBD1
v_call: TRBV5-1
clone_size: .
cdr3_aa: CASSLADRAQTQYF

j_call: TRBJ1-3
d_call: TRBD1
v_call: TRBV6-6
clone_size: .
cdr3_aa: CASSLNQLRDRLGNTIYF

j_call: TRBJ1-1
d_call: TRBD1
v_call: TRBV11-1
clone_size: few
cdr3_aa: CASSLGTGGRTAFF

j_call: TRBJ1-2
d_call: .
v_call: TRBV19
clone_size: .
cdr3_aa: CASSIKFAVRGSSYGYGYTF

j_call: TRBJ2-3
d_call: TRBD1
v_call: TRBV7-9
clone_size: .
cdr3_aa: CASSPRRTGGNTDTQYF

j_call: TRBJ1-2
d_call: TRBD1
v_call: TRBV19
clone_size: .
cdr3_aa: CASSIRGQGFSKNYGYTF

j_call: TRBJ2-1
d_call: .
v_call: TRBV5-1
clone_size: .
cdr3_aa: CASSLAERSKGVFLF

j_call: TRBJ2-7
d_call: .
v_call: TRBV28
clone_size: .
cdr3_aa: CASSPAGHEQYF

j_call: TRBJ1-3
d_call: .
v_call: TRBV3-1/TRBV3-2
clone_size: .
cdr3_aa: CASRDLVGGNTIYF

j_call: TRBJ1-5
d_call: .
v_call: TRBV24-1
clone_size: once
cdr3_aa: CATSEHGAYQPQHF

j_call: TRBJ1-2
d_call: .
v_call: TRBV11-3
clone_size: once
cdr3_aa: CASSPHQRGGQGGYTF

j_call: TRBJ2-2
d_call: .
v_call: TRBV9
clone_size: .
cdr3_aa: CASSPDFGELFF

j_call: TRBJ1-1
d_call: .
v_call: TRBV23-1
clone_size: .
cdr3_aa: CASSQIAGASEAFF

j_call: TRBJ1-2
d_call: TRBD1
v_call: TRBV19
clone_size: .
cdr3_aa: CASSNGRGPGYTF

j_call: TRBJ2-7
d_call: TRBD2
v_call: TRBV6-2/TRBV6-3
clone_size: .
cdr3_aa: CASSIMRGARDEQYF

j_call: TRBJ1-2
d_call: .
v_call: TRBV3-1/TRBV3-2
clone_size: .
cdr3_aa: CASSQGSYPPGAYGYTF

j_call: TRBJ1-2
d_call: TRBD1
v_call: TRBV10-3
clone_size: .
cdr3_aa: CASTSGTGRYGYTF

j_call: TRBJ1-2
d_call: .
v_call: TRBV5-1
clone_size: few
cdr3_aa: CASSLEGSGDYGYTF

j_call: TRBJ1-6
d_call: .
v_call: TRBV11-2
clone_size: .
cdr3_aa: CASSPGAGSYSNSPLHF

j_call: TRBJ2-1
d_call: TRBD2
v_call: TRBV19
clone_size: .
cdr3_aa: CASSRAGWGLNEQFF